This T cell receptor beta chain is drawn from a study of beta chain features in type 1 diabetes. On average, the one heparinised blood draw given by each donor was around 120 mL. CD45RO/CCR7/CD25/CD127/CD95/CD27 staining was used to isolate CD4+ naive, central memory, regulatory and stem cell-like memory cells by sorting. Findings of the study overall: Cells with high TCR expression could be over-represented when cDNA is sequenced. Still unanswered here is whether HLA type influences TCRB rearrangement.

Regarding this clone: Its antigen is not identified.

Reverse transcribing all isolated RNA meant expressed TCRB transcripts were sequenced. Produced via immunoSEQ multiplex PCR; TCRdb's table is partial and in-frame only. The table records approximately 380,000 clones, approximately 16% of them present only once. The material sequenced was naive CD4+ T cells from blood. This sequence originates from a woman aged 18-29 years in good health.

The chain's CDR3 is CASSPDSNIQYF. DNA for the CDR3: TGTGCCAGCTCACCGGACAGTAACATTCAGTACTTC. The J gene is TRBJ2-4, the V gene TRBV18; the D gene is possibly TRBD1 (6 bases). V lost 3 bases, J lost 7 bases, and 7 bases lay in between. Germline V gives CDR1 KGHSH, CDR2 LQKENI. CDR3 size: 12 residues.